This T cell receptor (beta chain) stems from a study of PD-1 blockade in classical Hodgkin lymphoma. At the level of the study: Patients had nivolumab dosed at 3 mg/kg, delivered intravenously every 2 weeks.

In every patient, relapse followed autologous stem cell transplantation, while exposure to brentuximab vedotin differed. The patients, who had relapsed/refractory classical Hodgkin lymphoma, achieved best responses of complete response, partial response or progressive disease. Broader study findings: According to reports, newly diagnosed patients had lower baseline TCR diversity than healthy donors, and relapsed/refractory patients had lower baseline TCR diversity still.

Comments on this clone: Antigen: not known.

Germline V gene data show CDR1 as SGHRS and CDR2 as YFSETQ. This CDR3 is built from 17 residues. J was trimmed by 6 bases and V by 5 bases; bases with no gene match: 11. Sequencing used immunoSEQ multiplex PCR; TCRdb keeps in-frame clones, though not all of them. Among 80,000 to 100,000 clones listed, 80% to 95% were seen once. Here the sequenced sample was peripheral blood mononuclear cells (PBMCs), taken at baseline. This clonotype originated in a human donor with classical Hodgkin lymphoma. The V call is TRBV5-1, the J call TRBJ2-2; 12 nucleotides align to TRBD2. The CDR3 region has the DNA TGCGCCAGCAGTTCTGGTCTAGCGGGAGGGCCCCCCGGGGAGCTGTTTTTT. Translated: CASSSGLAGGPPGELFF.